This is a list of T cell receptor beta chains from one sample in a study of blood T cell repertoires in COVID-19. Here immunoSEQ multiplex PCR was the method, and the copy in TCRdb shows in-frame clones only, minus some. The sample has 250,000 or so clones, around 90% seen once. The specimen was peripheral blood. Receptors originate from a woman in her twenties or thirties with acute or convalescent COVID-19. CDR3s include the opening cysteine and the closing phenylalanine or tryptophan. The D gene is left open where the match is weak. Expanded clones get a size class; other rows say once, few or many, or leave the size out.

size: .
V: TRBV9
D: TRBD2
J: TRBJ2-7
DNA: TGTGCCAGCAGCGTAGAAGGCGGGAGCACTTACGAGCAGTACTTC
CDR3: CASSVEGGSTYEQYF

size: .
V: TRBV3-1/TRBV3-2
D: .
J: TRBJ2-7
DNA: TGTGCCAGCAGCCAAGATCGTTCAGGGGGGCCCTACGAGCAGTACTTC
CDR3: CASSQDRSGGPYEQYF

size: few
V: TRBV18
D: .
J: TRBJ1-3
DNA: TGTGCCAGCTCACCTCGGGGCTCTGGAAACACCATATATTTT
CDR3: CASSPRGSGNTIYF

size: .
V: TRBV9
D: .
J: TRBJ2-1
DNA: TGTGCCAGCAGCGTATACCAGCGGAGATACAATAGTAATGAGCAGTTCTTC
CDR3: CASSVYQRRYNSNEQFF

size: .
V: TRBV5-1
D: TRBD1
J: TRBJ2-3
DNA: TGCGCCAGCAGAACAGGGGGATTCACAGATACGCAGTATTTT
CDR3: CASRTGGFTDTQYF

size: .
V: TRBV5-1
D: .
J: TRBJ2-7
DNA: TGCGCCAGCAGCAACCCTAATAGGCTGACAGGTAGTTCCTACGAGCAGTACTTC
CDR3: CASSNPNRLTGSSYEQYF

size: .
V: TRBV5-1
D: .
J: TRBJ1-4
DNA: TGCGCCAGCAGCTTAGGGGGGGGCGCAACTAATGAAAAACTGTTTTTT
CDR3: CASSLGGGATNEKLFF

size: .
V: TRBV12-5
D: TRBD1
J: TRBJ2-7
DNA: TGTGCTAGTGGTTTGGAAAGAGGACCGGGACAGGGTACCCAGTGGGGGGCCTACGAGCAGTACTTC
CDR3: CASGLERGPGQGTQWGAYEQYF

size: .
V: TRBV30
D: TRBD1
J: TRBJ2-3
DNA: TGTGCCTGGAGACGACAGGGTAGCACAGATACGCAGTATTTT
CDR3: CAWRRQGSTDTQYF

size: .
V: TRBV5-4
D: TRBD1
J: TRBJ2-1
DNA: TGTGCCAGCAGCCACGGACAGGGCTTCTACAATGAGCAGTTCTTC
CDR3: CASSHGQGFYNEQFF